This TCR beta chain was sequenced in a study of T-cell memory formation after mild COVID-19. Overall study context: Largely donor-specific sequence clusters came from a couple of donors.

Study findings and constraints: Among contracting clones, CD4+ were mainly CM/EM and CD8+ enriched in EMRA. Pre-infection memory held some responding clones, suggesting pre-existing cross-reactive T cells responded. The authors did not confirm SARS-CoV-2 specificity of second-wave clones peaking day 37.

TCRdb fed the 5' RACE reads into MiXCR, producing one record per CDR3 protein. The sample comprises some 110,000 distinct CDR3 sequences, 9.5% to 15% of which are singletons, and approximately 30% rests with the top ten. About this clonotype itself: Its antigen is undetermined.

Trimming took 5 bases from V and 3 from J; bases not matched to a gene: 10. There are 16 residues in the CDR3. The germline CDR1 and CDR2 sequences are SGHNT and YENEEA. The rearrangement joins TRBV11-3 to TRBJ2-7; 10 nucleotides line up with TRBD1. The material sequenced was PBMCs or a T cell subset sorted from them (not recorded which). The TCR was taken from an adult woman who had mild COVID-19 (a few samples of this study predate the infection). Cell type and time point are not known. The CDR3 sequence: CASSRPGQGIYYEQYF. In DNA, the CDR3 is TGTGCCAGCAGCCGACCGGGACAGGGGATATACTACGAGCAGTACTTC.